The 30 T cell receptor beta chains given below trace back to one sample, sequenced in a study of cytomegalovirus exposure and HLA in healthy donors. The PCR made use of 60 Vbeta and 13 Jbeta primers. Some clones are missing from TCRdb's copy, which holds only in-frame ones; the method was immunoSEQ multiplex PCR. The sample consists of about 150,000 clones, about 85% of them appearing once. Input material: PBMCs. The receptor source for this set is a woman aged 18 to 35 in good health and CMV-seronegative.

This sequence joins TRBV27 and TRBJ2-7; TRBD2 might be the D (7 bases). The CDR3 spans 14 residues. From germline, CDR1 is MNHEY and CDR2 SMNVEV (reference sequence). V was trimmed by 1 base and J by 6 bases, leaving 13 bases between them. The CDR3 reads CASSLLGGAGEQYF. The CDR3 DNA reads TGTGCCAGCAGTTTATTGGGGGGGGCGGGCGAGCAGTACTTC.

The rearrangement links TRBV4-3 to TRBJ1-4; D uncertain. CDR1 is LGHNA and CDR2 is YSLEER in the germline V gene. The CDR3 contains 14 residues. Trimming shortened V by 2 bases and J by 4 bases, and 8 bases separated the two germline ends. CDR3 in amino acids: CASSQYSYNEKLFF. The CDR3 DNA sequence: TGCGCCAGCAGCCAATACAGTTATAATGAAAAACTGTTTTTT.

The V call is TRBV19, the J call TRBJ1-2, with D tentatively TRBD1 (6 bases). V gave up 5 bases and J gave up 5 bases, with 15 bases separating them. Per the germline V gene, CDR1 is LNHDA and CDR2 is SQIVND (reference sequence). The CDR3 length is 14 residues. CDR3 in amino acids: CASSWQGLAYGYTF. The CDR3 bases are TGTGCCAGTAGTTGGCAGGGGCTGGCTTATGGCTACACCTTC.

The CDR3 DNA reads TGTGCCAGCAGCTTGGGACAGGGAGGAAATCAGCCCCAGCATTTT. Its protein is CASSLGQGGNQPQHF. The chain carries TRBV5-6 and TRBJ1-5, with 7 bases that match TRBD1. The germline V gene has CDR1 SGHDT and CDR2 YYEEEE. The length of the CDR3 is 15 residues. V lost 0 bases to trimming and J lost 4 bases; unmatched junction nucleotides: 4.

V is TRBV7-2 and J is TRBJ2-1, with D perhaps matching TRBD1 (5 bases). Germline CDR1 and CDR2: SGHTA and FQGNSA. V gave up 5 bases and J gave up 0 bases, with 11 bases separating them. This CDR3 has 15 residues. Written as DNA, the CDR3 is TGTGCCAGCAGCAAACGACAGAGCTCCTACAATGAGCAGTTCTTC. It specifies CASSKRQSSYNEQFF. The whole variable domain, filled in from reference TRBV7-2 and TRBJ2-1, reads GAGVSQSPSNKVTEKGKDVELRCDPISGHTALYWYRQSLGQGLEFLIYFQGNSAPDKSGLPSDRFSAERTGGSVSTLTIQRTQQEDSAVYLCASSKRQSSYNEQFFGPGTRLTVL.

V usage is TRBV29-1 and J usage is TRBJ2-5; 7 bases line up with TRBD1. V lost 5 bases and J lost 0; bases outside the gene matches: 3. CDR3 length: 13 residues. The germline CDR1 and CDR2 sequences are SQVTM and ANQGSEA. The CDR3 bases are TGCAGCGTTCGGGACAGAGACCAAGAGACCCAGTACTTC. Its protein product is CSVRDRDQETQYF.

This rearrangement joins TRBV28 to TRBJ1-4, with 7 bases aligning to TRBD1. The V gene's germline CDR1 is MDHEN and CDR2 SYDVKM. J gave up 6 bases and V 5 bases, and 6 bases lay outside the gene matches. The CDR3 runs 14 residues. For the CDR3, the DNA is TGTGCCAGCAGTCGCCGGGACAGTTATGAAAAACTGTTTTTT. Its protein is CASSRRDSYEKLFF. Using reference TRBV28 and TRBJ1-4 for the parts outside the CDR3, the full variable domain is DVKVTQSSRYLVKRTGEKVFLECVQDMDHENMFWYRQDPGLGLRLIYFSYDVKMKEKGDIPEGYSVSREKKERFSLILESASTNQTSMYLCASSRRDSYEKLFFGSGTQLSVL.

CDR3 sequence: CASSPAPQGINYEQYF. DNA of the CDR3: TGTGCCAGCTCACCCGCCCCGCAGGGAATAAACTACGAGCAGTACTTC. This sequence joins TRBV18 and TRBJ2-7, with D tentatively TRBD1 (5 bases). The CDR3 sequence is 16 residues long. Germline CDR1 and CDR2: KGHSH and LQKENI. V gave up 3 bases and J gave up 3 bases, with 18 bases separating them.

V gene TRBV10-2 combines with J gene TRBJ2-3; TRBD2 matches at 7 bases. The germline V gene has CDR1 WSHSY and CDR2 SAAADI. This CDR3 is 15 amino acids long. V trimming: 5 bases; J trimming: 3 bases; junction bases outside the gene matches: 8. CDR3 nucleotide sequence: TGCGCCAGCAGTCCCGGACTAGTGGGTACAGATACGCAGTATTTT. Its translation is CASSPGLVGTDTQYF.

The CDR3 DNA follows: TGTGCCAGCAGCTTAGGAAGGACGACTCAACCAGGAAGGGGACTGTTTTTT. This encodes CASSLGRTTQPGRGLFF. The V call is TRBV11-2, the J call TRBJ1-4; maybe TRBD1 (5 bases). The germline CDR1 and CDR2 sequences are SGHAT and FQNNGV. V was pared by 1 base and J by 13 bases, with 25 bases between. The CDR3 runs to 17 residues.

This clone was detected a few times. V is TRBV10-3 and J is TRBJ1-2; 8 bases fit TRBD1. The CDR3 is 16 amino acids. CDR1 is ENHRY, CDR2 SYGVKD, per germline. With V trimmed by 6 bases and J by 4 bases, 13 bases remained unmatched. The CDR3 DNA reads as TGTGCCATCAGGCAGTCGGAGGGACAGGTCAGCTATGGCTACACCTTC. Its translation is CAIRQSEGQVSYGYTF.

This chain links TRBV2 with TRBJ1-2; 9 nucleotides match TRBD1. V lost 2 bases, J lost 5 bases, and 6 bases stayed unmatched. Germline V gene sequence: CDR1 SNHLY, CDR2 FYNNEI. This CDR3 has 15 amino acids. CDR3 sequence reads: CASSETGQGGYGYTF. In DNA, the CDR3 is TGTGCCAGCAGTGAAACGGGACAGGGTGGGTATGGCTACACCTTC. The full variable domain, its missing parts supplied by reference TRBV2 and TRBJ1-2, is EPEVTQTPSHQVTQMGQEVILRCVPISNHLYFYWYRQILGQKVEFLVSFYNNEISEKSEIFDDQFSVERPDGSNFTLKIRSTKLEDSAMYFCASSETGQGGYGYTFGSGTRLTVV.

The rearrangement joins TRBV5-1 to TRBJ2-5, with unresolved D. The CDR3 is made up of 12 amino acids. Trimming cost V 4 bases and J 4 bases, with 8 bases left between them. Germline loops: CDR1 SGHRS, CDR2 YFSETQ. CDR3 in DNA: TGCGCCAGCAGCCATTTCAGAGAGACCCAGTACTTC. As protein: CASSHFRETQYF.

The chain links TRBV7-3 to TRBJ2-2; the D gene is possibly TRBD1 (6 bases). Trimming stripped 5 bases from V and 1 base from J, with 8 bases between. Per germline, CDR1 SGHTA and CDR2 FQGTGA. The CDR3 covers 14 residues. CDR3 in DNA: TGTGCCAGCAGCCCGGGACAGAACACCGGGGAGCTGTTTTTT. It translates to CASSPGQNTGELFF.

The sample holds a few counts of this clone. The chain links TRBV19 to TRBJ2-3, with TRBD2 as a possible D gene (6 bases). This CDR3 contains 16 residues. V lost 7 bases and J lost 2, with 19 bases in between. Germline loops: CDR1 LNHDA, CDR2 SQIVND (reference sequence). The CDR3: CASTPGWTKNTDTQYF. In DNA, the CDR3 is TGTGCCAGTACCCCGGGGTGGACTAAGAACACAGATACGCAGTATTTT.

The rearrangement uses TRBV4-2 and TRBJ2-3; no firm D call. This CDR3 region has 17 residues. Germline-derived CDR1 and CDR2 are LGHNA and YNFKEQ. Trimming took off 0 bases at V and 0 bases at J, with 13 bases between the two ends. The CDR3 nucleotides read TGTGCCAGCAGCCAAGATTGGGCAGCCTCTAGCACAGATACGCAGTATTTT. Translating gives CASSQDWAASSTDTQYF.

This chain joins TRBV5-1 and TRBJ1-2, with 10 bases lining up with TRBD1. J lost 0 bases, V lost 0 bases, and 5 bases had no gene match. CDR3 length: 17 amino acids. The germline gives CDR1 SGHRS, CDR2 YFSETQ. The CDR3 reads CASSLGTGGGANYGYTF. In nucleotides, the CDR3 is TGCGCCAGCAGCTTGGGGACAGGGGGGGGAGCTAACTATGGCTACACCTTC. The complete variable domain, with remaining parts taken from reference TRBV5-1 and TRBJ1-2, reads KAGVTQTPRYLIKTRGQQVTLSCSPISGHRSVSWYQQTPGQGLQFLFEYFSETQRNKGNFPGRFSGRQFSNSRSEMNVSTLELGDSALYLCASSLGTGGGANYGYTFGSGTRLTVV.

This chain connects TRBV28 to TRBJ2-7; no clear D. This CDR3 is built from 18 residues. From germline, CDR1 is MDHEN and CDR2 SYDVKM. V was pared by 5 bases and J by 3 bases, with 26 bases between. DNA for the CDR3: TGTGCCAGCAGTCCCCAGTGGCCCCCGGTAGCCACCAACTACGAGCAGTACTTC. Translated: CASSPQWPPVATNYEQYF.

V usage is TRBV25-1 and J usage is TRBJ1-4; D gene ambiguous. The germline V gene encodes CDR1 MGHDK and CDR2 SYGVNS. The length of the CDR3 is 14 residues. Trimming removed 4 bases from V and 3 bases from J, with 9 bases in between. Here the CDR3 DNA reads TGTGCCAGCAGTGCCGCGGAGGCTAATGAAAAACTGTTTTTT. It specifies CASSAAEANEKLFF.

V is TRBV2 and J is TRBJ2-2, with a weak D call TRBD2 (5 bases). With 1 base removed from V and 5 bases from J, the gap between germline ends came to 5 bases. The CDR3 covers 13 residues. CDR1 and CDR2 (germline): SNHLY, FYNNEI. The CDR3 coding sequence is TGTGCCAGCAGTGAAGAGCGGACCGGGGAGCTGTTTTTT. Translating gives CASSEERTGELFF.

This clone was seen only a few times. The rearrangement links TRBV19 to TRBJ2-1, with a weak D call TRBD1 (6 bases). The CDR3 sequence is 15 residues long. CDR1 is LNHDA, CDR2 SQIVND, per germline (reference sequence). Between the trimmed V and J ends, which lost 6 bases and 5 bases, there was a span of 17 bases. CDR3 nucleotide sequence: TGTGCCAGTAGCCCCAAGTCAGGGGCAAACAATGAGCAGTTCTTC. Its translation is CASSPKSGANNEQFF.

As to this clone: Other DNA variants within this sample encode the same CDR3. This chain joins TRBV10-3 and TRBJ1-5; no definite D call. CDR1 and CDR2 (germline): ENHRY, SYGVKD. Between the trimmed V and J ends, which lost 4 bases and 4 bases, there was a span of 5 bases. The CDR3 sequence is 12 residues long. CDR3 sequence: CAISAQNQPQHF. CDR3 DNA sequence: TGTGCCATCAGTGCCCAAAATCAGCCCCAGCATTTT.

The sample holds a few counts of this clone. The V gene is TRBV27, the J gene TRBJ2-1; 11 bases are shared with TRBD2. V gave up 6 bases and J gave up 3 bases; unmatched junction bases: 10. The CDR3 has 17 residues. Germline V CDR1 and CDR2: MNHEY, SMNVEV (reference sequence). The CDR3 is CASSPLAGGVGYNEQFF. The CDR3 nucleotides read TGTGCCAGCAGCCCCCTAGCGGGAGGTGTCGGCTACAATGAGCAGTTCTTC.

The chain couples TRBV30 to TRBJ2-7, with 12 nucleotides matching TRBD1. The germline V gene has CDR1 GTSNPN and CDR2 SVGIG (reference sequence). This CDR3 has 16 residues. V dropped 4 bases and J dropped 11; count of bases not matched to a gene: 18. Here the CDR3 reads CAWTSKAGQGAWGEYF. In nucleotides, the CDR3 is TGTGCCTGGACCAGTAAGGCGGGACAGGGGGCTTGGGGGGAGTACTTC.

The CDR3 loop is CASSQVAAGADTQYF. The CDR3 DNA sequence: TGCGCCAGCAGCCAAGTGGCAGCGGGAGCAGATACGCAGTATTTT. V is TRBV4-3 and J is TRBJ2-3; TRBD2 aligns across 8 bases. The germline V gene encodes CDR1 LGHNA and CDR2 YSLEER. The length of the CDR3 is 15 residues. The V and J ends lost 1 base and 4 bases, in that order; junction bases with no gene match: 4.

The chain employs TRBV28 and TRBJ2-5; D may be TRBD2 (6 bases). This CDR3 has 15 amino acids. Germline CDR1 and CDR2: MDHEN and SYDVKM. V was pared by 3 bases and J by 1 base, with 12 bases between. The CDR3 nucleotides are TGTGCCAGCAGTTTGGGGGGATTATCCCAAGAGACCCAGTACTTC. Encoded protein: CASSLGGLSQETQYF.

V is TRBV14 and J is TRBJ2-5; 7 nucleotides match TRBD2. Per the germline V gene, CDR1 is SGHDN and CDR2 is FVKESK. The CDR3 length is 16 residues. J gave up 5 bases and V 1 base, and 10 bases lay outside the gene matches. CDR3 region: CASSQGASGVWETQYF. CDR3 nucleotides: TGTGCCAGCAGCCAAGGAGCTAGCGGTGTGTGGGAGACCCAGTACTTC.

The J gene is TRBJ2-7, the V gene TRBV4-1; 8 bases line up with TRBD1. CDR1 is MGHRA, CDR2 YSYEKL, per germline. The CDR3 covers 12 residues. J gave up 6 bases and V 6 bases, and 4 bases lay outside the gene matches. The CDR3 DNA follows: TGCGCCAGCAGTCCGACAGGGGCCGAGCAGTACTTC. It yields the protein CASSPTGAEQYF.

The CDR3 here is CASSPQGVYYGYTF. The CDR3 DNA is TGTGCCAGCAGTCCACAGGGGGTGTACTATGGCTACACCTTC. The chain uses TRBV6-6 and TRBJ1-2; TRBD1 matches 8 bases. CDR3 length: 14 residues. The germline V gene encodes CDR1 MNHNY and CDR2 SVGAGI (reference sequence). Losses at the gene ends were 5 bases for V and 3 bases for J; bases not matched to a gene: 5.

This chain uses TRBV4-1 with TRBJ2-1; D perhaps matches TRBD1 (6 bases). Germline V gene data show CDR1 as MGHRA and CDR2 as YSYEKL. The CDR3 runs 14 residues. V was clipped by 4 bases and J by 8 bases, with 15 bases between them. The CDR3 spells CASSLITGTDEQFF. CDR3 sequence (DNA): TGCGCCAGCAGCCTCATTACAGGGACGGATGAGCAGTTCTTC.